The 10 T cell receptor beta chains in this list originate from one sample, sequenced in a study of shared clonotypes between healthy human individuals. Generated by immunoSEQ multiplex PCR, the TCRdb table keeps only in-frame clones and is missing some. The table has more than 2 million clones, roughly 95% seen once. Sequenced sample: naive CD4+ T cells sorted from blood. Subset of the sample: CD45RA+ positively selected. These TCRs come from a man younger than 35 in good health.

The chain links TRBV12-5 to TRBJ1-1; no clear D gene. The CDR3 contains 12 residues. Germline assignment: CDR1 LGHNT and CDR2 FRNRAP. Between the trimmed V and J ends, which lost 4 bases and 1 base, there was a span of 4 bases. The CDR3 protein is CASGWENTEAFF. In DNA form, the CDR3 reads TGTGCTAGTGGTTGGGAGAACACTGAAGCTTTCTTT.

This CDR3 reads CASGAPSGGTDTQYF. The CDR3 DNA is TGTGCCAGCGGTGCCCCTAGCGGGGGCACAGATACGCAGTATTTT. The V and J genes are TRBV28 and TRBJ2-3; 9 positions match TRBD2. In germline, CDR1 is MDHEN, CDR2 SYDVKM. V shed 8 bases, J shed 1 base, and the junction held 7 bases outside the gene matches. The CDR3 has 15 residues. The full variable domain, its missing parts supplied by reference TRBV28 and TRBJ2-3, is DVKVTQSSRYLVKRTGEKVFLECVQDMDHENMFWYRQDPGLGLRLIYFSYDVKMKEKGDIPEGYSVSREKKERFSLILESASTNQTSMYLCASGAPSGGTDTQYFGPGTRLTVL.

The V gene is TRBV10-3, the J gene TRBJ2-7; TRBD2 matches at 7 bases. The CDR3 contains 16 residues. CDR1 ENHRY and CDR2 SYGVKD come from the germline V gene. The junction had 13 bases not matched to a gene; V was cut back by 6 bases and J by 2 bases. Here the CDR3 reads CAISGGGGRGAYEQYF. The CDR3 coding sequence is TGTGCCATCAGCGGTGGTGGCGGGAGAGGCGCCTACGAGCAGTACTTC.

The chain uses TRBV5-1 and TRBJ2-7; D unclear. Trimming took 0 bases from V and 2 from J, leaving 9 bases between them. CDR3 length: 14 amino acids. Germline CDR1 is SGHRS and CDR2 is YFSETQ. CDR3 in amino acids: CASSLEGKAYEQYF. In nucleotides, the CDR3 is TGCGCCAGCAGCTTGGAAGGAAAAGCCTACGAGCAGTACTTC.

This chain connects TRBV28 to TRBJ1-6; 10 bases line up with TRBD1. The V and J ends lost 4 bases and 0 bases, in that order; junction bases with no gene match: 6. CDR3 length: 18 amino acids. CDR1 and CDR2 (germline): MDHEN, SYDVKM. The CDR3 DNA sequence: TGTGCCAGCAGTTCATTCGGACAGGGGGTCTCCTATAATTCACCCCTCCACTTT. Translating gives CASSSFGQGVSYNSPLHF.

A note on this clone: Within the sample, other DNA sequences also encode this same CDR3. The CDR3 DNA reads as TGTGCCAGTAGTACGGAGATTAGCAATCAGCCCCAGCATTTT. This translates into CASSTEISNQPQHF. The chain carries TRBV19 and TRBJ1-5; the D is unclear. Germline V lookup: CDR1 LNHDA, CDR2 SQIVND (reference sequence). The CDR3 loop spans 14 amino acids. V was cut by 4 bases and J by 0 bases, with 7 bases left in between.

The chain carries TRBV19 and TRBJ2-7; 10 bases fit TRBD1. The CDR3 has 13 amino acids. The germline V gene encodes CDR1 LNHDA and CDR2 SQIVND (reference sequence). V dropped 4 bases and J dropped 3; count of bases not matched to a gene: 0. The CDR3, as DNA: TGTGCCAGTAGTAGGACAGGGGGCTACGAGCAGTACTTC. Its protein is CASSRTGGYEQYF.

The CDR3 coding sequence is TGTGCCAGCAGTTGTAGGTCGGGGGTCAGGACCTACGAGCAGTACTTC. Amino acids: CASSCRSGVRTYEQYF. The chain is built from TRBV6-8 and TRBJ2-7; maybe TRBD2 (6 bases). V was trimmed by 4 bases and J by 2 bases, leaving 18 bases between them. This CDR3 has 16 amino acids. CDR1 is MNHGY and CDR2 is SAAAGT in the germline V gene.

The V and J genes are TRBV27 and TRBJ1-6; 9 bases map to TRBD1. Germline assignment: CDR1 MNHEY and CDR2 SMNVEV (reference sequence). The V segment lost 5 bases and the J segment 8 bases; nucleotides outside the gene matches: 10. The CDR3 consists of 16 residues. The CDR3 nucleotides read TGTGCCAGCAGTCGCGAGACAGGGGGAACCTATTCACCCCTCCACTTT. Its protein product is CASSRETGGTYSPLHF.

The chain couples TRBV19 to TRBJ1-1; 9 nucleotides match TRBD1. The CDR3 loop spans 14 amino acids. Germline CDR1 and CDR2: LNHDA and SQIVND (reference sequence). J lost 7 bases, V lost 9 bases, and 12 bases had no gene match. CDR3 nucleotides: TGTGCCAGCGCACGTTTACAGGGGGCTGTTGAAGCTTTCTTT. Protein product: CASARLQGAVEAFF.